The sequence of this T cell receptor (beta chain) was determined in a study of PD-L1 blockade in urothelial cancer. As for the study in general: Prior chemotherapy ranged from 0 to 3 regimens per patient.

Clones were read by immunoSEQ multiplex PCR, and TCRdb kept only the in-frame ones, dropping some. The sample has 60,000 or so clones, roughly 82% seen once. The germline gives CDR1 SGHNT, CDR2 YYREEE (reference sequence). The ends lost 3 bases at V and 1 base at J; junction bases unmatched: 4. The CDR3 extends over 16 amino acids. The chain couples TRBV5-4 to TRBJ2-5; 12 nucleotides agree with TRBD2. The source material was PBMCs, sampled around atezolizumab (anti-PD-L1) treatment. The TCR sequence derives from a man between 65 and 79 years old with urothelial cancer. CDR3 sequence (DNA): TGTGCCAGCAGCTCCAAACTAGCGGGAGGCCAAGAGACCCAGTACTTC. Translation gives CASSSKLAGGQETQYF.